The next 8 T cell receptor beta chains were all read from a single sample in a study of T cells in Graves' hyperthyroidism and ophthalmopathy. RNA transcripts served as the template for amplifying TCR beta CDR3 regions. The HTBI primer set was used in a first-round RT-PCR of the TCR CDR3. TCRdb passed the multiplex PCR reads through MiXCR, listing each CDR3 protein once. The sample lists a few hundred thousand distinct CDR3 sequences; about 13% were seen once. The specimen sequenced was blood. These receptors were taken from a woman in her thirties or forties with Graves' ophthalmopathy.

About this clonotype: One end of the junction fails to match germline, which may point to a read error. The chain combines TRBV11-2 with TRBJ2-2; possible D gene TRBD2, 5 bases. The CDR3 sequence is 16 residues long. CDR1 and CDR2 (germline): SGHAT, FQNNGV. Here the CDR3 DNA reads TGTGGCAGCAGCTTAACTGGCGGGTGGTTCGACGGGGAGCTGTTTTTT. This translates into CGSSLTGGWFDGELFF.

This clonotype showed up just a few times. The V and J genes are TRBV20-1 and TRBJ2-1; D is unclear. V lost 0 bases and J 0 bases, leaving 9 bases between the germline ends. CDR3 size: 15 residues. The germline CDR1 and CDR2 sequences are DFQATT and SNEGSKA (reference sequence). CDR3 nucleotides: TGCAGTGCTAGAGATATCTCATACTCCTACAATGAGCAGTTCTTC. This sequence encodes CSARDISYSYNEQFF.

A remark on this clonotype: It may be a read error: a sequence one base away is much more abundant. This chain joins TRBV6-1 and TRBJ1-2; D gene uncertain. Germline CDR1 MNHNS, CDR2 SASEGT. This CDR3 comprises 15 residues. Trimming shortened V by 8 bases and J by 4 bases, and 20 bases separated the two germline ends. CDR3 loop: CASGTPRGVGYGYTF. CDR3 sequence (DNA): TGTGCCAGCGGTACACCTCGGGGTGTGGGCTATGGCTACACCTTC.

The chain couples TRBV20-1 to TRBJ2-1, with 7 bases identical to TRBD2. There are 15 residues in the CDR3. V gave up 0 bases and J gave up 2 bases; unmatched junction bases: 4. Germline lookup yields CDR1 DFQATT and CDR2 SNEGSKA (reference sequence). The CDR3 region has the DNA TGCAGTGCTAGAGATTTACGGGGGGCCTACAATGAGCAGTTCTTC. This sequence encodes CSARDLRGAYNEQFF.

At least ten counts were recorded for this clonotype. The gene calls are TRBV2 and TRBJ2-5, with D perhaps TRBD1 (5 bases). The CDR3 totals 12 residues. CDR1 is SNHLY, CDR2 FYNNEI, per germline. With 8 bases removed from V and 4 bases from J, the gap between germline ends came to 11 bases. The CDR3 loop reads CASQGSLETQYF. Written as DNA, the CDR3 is TGTGCCAGCCAGGGAAGTTTAGAGACCCAGTACTTC.

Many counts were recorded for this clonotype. In DNA form, the CDR3 reads TGCAGTGCCACCCGCGGGGGAGACAATGAGCAGTTCTTC. Amino acid sequence: CSATRGGDNEQFF. The gene calls are TRBV20-1 and TRBJ2-1; 7 nucleotides agree with TRBD2. There are 13 residues in the CDR3. Germline CDR1 and CDR2: DFQATT and SNEGSKA (reference sequence). Trimming removed 6 bases from V and 5 bases from J; junction bases left unmatched: 7.

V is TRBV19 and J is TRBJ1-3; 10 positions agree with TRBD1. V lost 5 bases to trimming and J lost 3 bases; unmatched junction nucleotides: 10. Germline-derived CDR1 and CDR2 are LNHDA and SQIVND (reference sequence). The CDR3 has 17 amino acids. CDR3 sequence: CASSPQTGGIIGNTIYF. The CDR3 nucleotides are TGTGCCAGTAGTCCCCAGACAGGGGGCATAATTGGAAACACCATATATTTT.

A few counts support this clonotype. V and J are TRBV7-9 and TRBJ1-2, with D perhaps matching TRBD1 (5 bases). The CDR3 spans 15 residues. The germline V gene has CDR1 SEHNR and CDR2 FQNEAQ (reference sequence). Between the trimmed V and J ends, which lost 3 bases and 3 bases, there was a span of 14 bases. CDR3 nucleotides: TGTGCCAGCAGCTTCGGGGCGCCTGGGGACTATGGCTACACCTTC. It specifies CASSFGAPGDYGYTF.